The 22 T cell receptor beta chains below all came from one sample that was sequenced in a study of a mutant IDH1 vaccine in newly diagnosed glioma. Some clones are missing from TCRdb's copy, which holds only in-frame ones; the method was immunoSEQ multiplex PCR. The sample yields some 56,000 clones, around 92% seen once. Regarding time point: baseline, week 1 (first vaccination visit). The treatment is: pre-vaccination baseline after standard-of-care therapy. The material was PBMCs, obtained from a glioma patient treated with radiotherapy, temozolomide or both. These receptor sequences come from a man aged 45 to 65 with glioma.

The chain uses TRBV6-5 and TRBJ1-4; D is unresolved. V was trimmed by 0 bases and J by 7 bases, leaving 12 bases between them. Germline V lookup: CDR1 MNHEY, CDR2 SVGAGI. The CDR3 length is 15 residues. CDR3 nucleotides: TGTGCCAGCAGTTACTCGGGCGGGAGATTTGAAAAACTGTTTTTT. Translation: CASSYSGGRFEKLFF.

This rearrangement joins TRBV4-2 to TRBJ1-3; 10 nucleotides align to TRBD1. Trimming removed 0 bases from V and 1 base from J; junction bases left unmatched: 15. The CDR3 covers 21 residues. In germline, CDR1 is LGHNA, CDR2 YNFKEQ. The CDR3 sequence: CASSQEKPGQGILRSGNTIYF. The CDR3, as DNA: TGTGCCAGCAGCCAAGAGAAACCGGGACAGGGGATCTTGAGGTCTGGAAACACCATATATTTT.

V usage is TRBV27 and J usage is TRBJ2-7; D is unclear. The CDR3 loop spans 14 amino acids. Trimming removed 8 bases from V and 6 bases from J, with 20 bases in between. Germline assignment: CDR1 MNHEY and CDR2 SMNVEV (reference sequence). The CDR3 loop is CASYPQWGVREQYF. The DNA of the CDR3 is TGTGCCAGCTACCCACAGTGGGGTGTCCGCGAGCAGTACTTC.

The V call is TRBV5-1, the J call TRBJ1-4, with 9 bases aligning to TRBD1. Germline V gene sequence: CDR1 SGHRS, CDR2 YFSETQ. This CDR3 spans 14 amino acids. With 2 bases clipped from V and 7 bases from J, the junction kept 3 bases outside the gene matches. CDR3 protein: CASSFDRGSEKLFF. In DNA, the CDR3 is TGCGCCAGCAGCTTTGACAGGGGGAGTGAAAAACTGTTTTTT.

This chain connects TRBV29-1 to TRBJ2-1; maybe TRBD2 (5 bases). V lost 6 bases to trimming and J lost 3 bases, with 6 bases between them. The CDR3 consists of 11 residues. Germline V gene sequence: CDR1 SQVTM, CDR2 ANQGSEA. In DNA form, the CDR3 reads TGCAGCGTCCGGGACTACAATGAGCAGTTCTTC. It codes for CSVRDYNEQFF.

V usage is TRBV2 and J usage is TRBJ1-4; 12 bases fit TRBD1. The CDR3 sequence is 17 residues long. The junction had 11 bases not matched to a gene; V was cut back by 5 bases and J by 7 bases. The germline V gene encodes CDR1 SNHLY and CDR2 FYNNEI. The CDR3 DNA reads TGTGCCAGCAGTCTACCGGGACAGGGGGCTGTTAGTGAAAAACTGTTTTTT. This encodes CASSLPGQGAVSEKLFF.

The CDR3 reads CASSGFGQGRETQYF. The DNA of the CDR3 is TGCGCCAGCAGCGGATTCGGACAGGGGAGGGAGACCCAGTACTTC. The chain joins TRBV5-1 to TRBJ2-5, with 9 bases aligning to TRBD1. The V and J ends lost 4 bases and 5 bases, in that order; junction bases with no gene match: 9. The CDR3 is made up of 15 amino acids. Looked up from germline, CDR1 is SGHRS and CDR2 is YFSETQ.

The V call is TRBV5-1, the J call TRBJ2-7, with D hard to call. Germline V gene data show CDR1 as SGHRS and CDR2 as YFSETQ. Trimming stripped 0 bases from V and 2 bases from J, with 15 bases between. This CDR3 comprises 16 residues. CDR3 sequence: CASSLDYFEETYEQYF. For the CDR3, the DNA is TGCGCCAGCAGCTTGGACTATTTTGAGGAGACCTACGAGCAGTACTTC.

This clone was detected a few times. The chain recombines TRBV19 with TRBJ2-7; 13 nucleotides agree with TRBD2. The J segment lost 2 bases and the V segment lost 4 bases, leaving 5 bases of the junction unmatched. The CDR3 has 16 residues. Germline values: CDR1 LNHDA, CDR2 SQIVND (reference sequence). This CDR3 reads CASSNGLAGAPYEQYF. CDR3 sequence (DNA): TGTGCCAGTAGTAACGGACTAGCGGGGGCCCCCTACGAGCAGTACTTC.

This chain joins TRBV4-1 and TRBJ2-7; tentative D call: TRBD2 (6 bases). Deletions cut 4 bases from V and 2 bases from J, with 12 bases between. Germline lookup yields CDR1 MGHRA and CDR2 YSYEKL. This CDR3 is 14 amino acids long. This chain's CDR3 is CASSPASGPYEQYF. The CDR3 DNA reads as TGCGCCAGCAGCCCAGCGAGCGGGCCCTACGAGCAGTACTTC.

The chain links TRBV13 to TRBJ2-2; perhaps TRBD1 as D (5 bases). V lost 9 bases, J lost 5 bases, and 16 bases lay in between. Looked up from germline, CDR1 is PRHDT and CDR2 is FYEKMQ (reference sequence). The CDR3 is 14 residues long. In nucleotides, the CDR3 is TGTGCCAGTACGCCGGCAGGGCGGACCGGGGAGCTGTTTTTT. Translation gives CASTPAGRTGELFF.

V gene TRBV5-1 combines with J gene TRBJ2-1; 8 nucleotides line up with TRBD1. The CDR3 has 13 residues. The J segment lost 10 bases and the V segment lost 2 bases, leaving 5 bases of the junction unmatched. Germline-derived CDR1 and CDR2 are SGHRS and YFSETQ. The CDR3 nucleotides are TGCGCCAGCAGCTTCGGACAGGGAGGCGAGCAGTTCTTC. It specifies CASSFGQGGEQFF.

The chain has TRBV6-5 and TRBJ1-5, with D maybe TRBD1 (6 bases). Germline loops: CDR1 MNHEY, CDR2 SVGAGI. V shed 8 bases and J shed 4 bases, with 15 bases lying between them. The CDR3 sequence is 14 residues long. This CDR3 reads CASRSDRRNQPQHF. CDR3 nucleotide sequence: TGTGCCAGCCGATCTGACAGGCGGAATCAGCCCCAGCATTTT.

J is TRBJ2-7 and V is TRBV10-2; 7 bases are shared with TRBD2. The germline gives CDR1 WSHSY, CDR2 SAAADI. V was clipped by 6 bases and J by 0 bases; unmatched bases: 11. This CDR3 has 16 residues. The CDR3 DNA reads as TGCGCCAGCAGCCGTACCCTAGCGGACTTCTCCTACGAGCAGTACTTC. Protein product: CASSRTLADFSYEQYF.

This clone was seen a single time. CDR3 bases: TGTGCCAGTAGTATTTTTATTGGAGATGAGCAGTTCTTC. Translating gives CASSIFIGDEQFF. V is TRBV19 and J is TRBJ2-1, with D hard to call. V lost 3 bases to trimming and J lost 8 bases, with 11 bases between them. CDR1 and CDR2 from the germline V gene are LNHDA and SQIVND (reference sequence). This CDR3 has 13 amino acids.

This clone showed up just once. Other DNA sequences in this sample translate to the same CDR3. The gene calls are TRBV5-1 and TRBJ2-1; 11 bases align to TRBD2. Germline V lookup: CDR1 SGHRS, CDR2 YFSETQ. Trimming took 7 bases from V and 7 from J; bases not matched to a gene: 10. The CDR3 contains 15 residues. The CDR3 sequence is CASSPGLAGGNEQFF. For the CDR3, the DNA is TGCGCCAGCTCTCCGGGGTTAGCGGGGGGGAATGAGCAGTTCTTC. Full variable domain (missing parts from reference TRBV5-1 and TRBJ2-1): KAGVTQTPRYLIKTRGQQVTLSCSPISGHRSVSWYQQTPGQGLQFLFEYFSETQRNKGNFPGRFSGRQFSNSRSEMNVSTLELGDSALYLCASSPGLAGGNEQFFGPGTRLTVL.

The chain carries TRBV5-6 and TRBJ2-5; D gene unclear. V was shortened by 6 bases and J by 5 bases, with 17 bases between the two germline ends. The CDR3 contains 14 residues. In germline, CDR1 is SGHDT, CDR2 YYEEEE. CDR3: CASTLSWLSETQYF. The CDR3 region has the DNA TGTGCCAGCACCCTTTCCTGGTTGAGCGAGACCCAGTACTTC.

J is TRBJ2-1 and V is TRBV11-2; the D is unclear. Between the trimmed V and J ends, which lost 0 bases and 8 bases, there was a span of 5 bases. Germline lookup yields CDR1 SGHAT and CDR2 FQNNGV. The length of the CDR3 is 12 residues. The CDR3 DNA sequence: TGTGCCAGCAGCTTAGAAGGCTATGAGCAGTTCTTC. Residues: CASSLEGYEQFF.

CDR3 protein: CASSILAGTPRTQYF. CDR3 bases: TGTGCCAGTAGTATACTTGCCGGGACTCCAAGGACCCAGTACTTC. The J gene is TRBJ2-5, the V gene TRBV19, with a possible D match to TRBD2 (6 bases). The V gene lost 2 bases and the J gene lost 7 bases, with 17 bases spanning the gap. Germline V gene lookup returns CDR1 LNHDA and CDR2 SQIVND (reference sequence). CDR3 length equals 15 residues. Using reference TRBV19 and TRBJ2-5 for the parts outside the CDR3, the full variable domain is DGGITQSPKYLFRKEGQNVTLSCEQNLNHDAMYWYRQDPGQGLRLIYYSQIVNDFQKGDIAEGYSVSREKKESFPLTVTSAQKNPTAFYLCASSILAGTPRTQYFGPGTRLLVL.

V gene TRBV10-2 combines with J gene TRBJ1-1; maybe TRBD1 (5 bases). V was pared by 0 bases and J by 1 base, with 9 bases between. This CDR3 contains 15 residues. Germline values: CDR1 WSHSY, CDR2 SAAADI. This chain's CDR3 is CASSESGGWNTEAFF. CDR3 DNA sequence: TGCGCCAGCAGTGAGTCTGGGGGATGGAACACTGAAGCTTTCTTT.

V usage is TRBV5-1 and J usage is TRBJ2-7; D might be TRBD2 (6 bases). V was cut by 3 bases and J by 4 bases, with 11 bases left in between. From germline, CDR1 is SGHRS and CDR2 YFSETQ. This CDR3 is built from 13 residues. Here the CDR3 DNA reads TGCGCCAGCAGCTCCCGTGGGGGGTACGAGCAGTACTTC. Translated: CASSSRGGYEQYF.

The gene calls are TRBV5-6 and TRBJ1-4, with D unresolved. The CDR3 runs to 11 residues. With 3 bases removed from V and 11 bases from J, the gap between germline ends came to 8 bases. The germline V gene has CDR1 SGHDT and CDR2 YYEEEE. CDR3 sequence (DNA): TGTGCCAGCAGCTCTGACACTAAACTGTTTTTT. It codes for CASSSDTKLFF.